A selection of T cell receptor beta chains follows, all from one sample in a study of blood T cell repertoires in COVID-19. Sequenced by immunoSEQ multiplex PCR; TCRdb stores in-frame clones only, minus some. This sample has around 70,000 clones, with around 86% found just once. What was sequenced was peripheral blood. All receptors come from a man aged 50-59 years with active COVID-19. Each CDR3 is given with its conserved first and last residue. The order of the fields is clone size, D gene, V gene, J gene, CDR3 protein, CDR3 DNA. A D gene is named only where the DNA matches it firmly. Expanded clones get a size class; other rows say once, few or many, or leave the size out.

clone_size: NA
d_call: TRBD1
v_call: TRBV5-1
j_call: TRBJ1-3
cdr3_aa: CASSLSTGGSGNTIYF
cdr3_nt: TGCGCCAGCAGCCTATCGACAGGGGGCTCTGGAAACACCATATATTTT

clone_size: medium-sized
d_call: TRBD1
v_call: TRBV6-2/TRBV6-3
j_call: TRBJ2-7
cdr3_aa: CASSYKFLSGQDFDEQYF
cdr3_nt: TGTGCCAGCAGTTATAAGTTTCTGTCGGGACAGGATTTTGACGAGCAGTACTTC

clone_size: NA
d_call: NA
v_call: TRBV6-6
j_call: TRBJ1-4
cdr3_aa: CASSANEKLFF
cdr3_nt: TGTGCCAGCAGCGCTAATGAAAAACTGTTTTTT

clone_size: NA
d_call: TRBD2
v_call: TRBV9
j_call: TRBJ2-3
cdr3_aa: CASSVWSGGAGDTQYF
cdr3_nt: TGTGCCAGCAGCGTATGGAGCGGGGGGGCTGGAGATACGCAGTATTTT

clone_size: NA
d_call: TRBD1
v_call: TRBV9
j_call: TRBJ1-4
cdr3_aa: CASSVGLLGDRGRSNEKLFF
cdr3_nt: TGTGCCAGCAGCGTAGGTCTTCTTGGGGACAGGGGGCGAAGTAATGAAAAACTGTTTTTT

clone_size: NA
d_call: TRBD2
v_call: TRBV19
j_call: TRBJ2-1
cdr3_aa: CASSMTKASGRINEQFF
cdr3_nt: TGTGCCAGTAGTATGACTAAGGCTAGCGGGAGGATCAATGAGCAGTTCTTC

clone_size: NA
d_call: TRBD2
v_call: TRBV5-1
j_call: TRBJ2-1
cdr3_aa: CASSQVSGTSGILGNNEQFF
cdr3_nt: TGCGCCAGCAGCCAGGTCTCCGGGACTAGCGGCATCTTGGGGAACAATGAGCAGTTCTTC

clone_size: NA
d_call: TRBD2
v_call: TRBV24-1
j_call: TRBJ2-3
cdr3_aa: CATSDLSGANTDTQYF
cdr3_nt: TGTGCCACCAGTGATTTGAGCGGGGCCAATACAGATACGCAGTATTTT

clone_size: NA
d_call: NA
v_call: TRBV10-3
j_call: TRBJ1-3
cdr3_aa: CAISESKRSGRGDTIYF
cdr3_nt: TGTGCCATCAGTGAGTCGAAGAGGTCAGGGCGAGGTGACACCATATATTTT

clone_size: NA
d_call: NA
v_call: TRBV5-1
j_call: TRBJ1-1
cdr3_aa: CASSLGAGLAEAFF
cdr3_nt: TGCGCCAGCAGCTTGGGGGCAGGGCTCGCTGAAGCTTTCTTT

clone_size: few
d_call: NA
v_call: TRBV6-6
j_call: TRBJ2-7
cdr3_aa: CASRPGLPSDEQYF
cdr3_nt: TGTGCCAGCAGACCGGGACTTCCTTCTGACGAGCAGTACTTC

clone_size: NA
d_call: NA
v_call: TRBV28
j_call: TRBJ1-1
cdr3_aa: CASSIPGMNTEAFF
cdr3_nt: TGTGCCAGCAGTATTCCAGGCATGAACACTGAAGCTTTCTTT

clone_size: NA
d_call: NA
v_call: TRBV9
j_call: TRBJ1-2
cdr3_aa: CASTPGGAPGYTF
cdr3_nt: TGTGCCAGCACCCCAGGTGGGGCCCCTGGCTACACCTTC

clone_size: NA
d_call: NA
v_call: TRBV19
j_call: TRBJ2-3
cdr3_aa: CASIGERYTDTQYF
cdr3_nt: TGTGCCAGCATCGGGGAGCGGTACACAGATACGCAGTATTTT

clone_size: NA
d_call: TRBD2
v_call: TRBV7-3
j_call: TRBJ2-1
cdr3_aa: CASSRGLGLENEQFF
cdr3_nt: TGTGCCAGCAGCCGGGGACTGGGACTAGAAAATGAGCAGTTCTTC

clone_size: NA
d_call: NA
v_call: TRBV27
j_call: TRBJ1-3
cdr3_aa: CASRPTGSGNTIYF
cdr3_nt: TGTGCCAGCAGACCGACAGGCTCTGGAAACACCATATATTTT

clone_size: once
d_call: NA
v_call: TRBV4-1
j_call: TRBJ1-2
cdr3_aa: CASSLRGGANFYGYTF
cdr3_nt: TGCGCCAGCAGCCTGAGAGGAGGGGCGAATTTCTATGGCTACACCTTC

clone_size: NA
d_call: NA
v_call: TRBV18
j_call: TRBJ1-3
cdr3_aa: CASSPPLQGSGNTIYF
cdr3_nt: TGTGCCAGCTCACCACCTCTACAGGGTTCTGGAAACACCATATATTTT

clone_size: NA
d_call: NA
v_call: TRBV2
j_call: TRBJ1-1
cdr3_aa: CASSRDRLNTEAFF
cdr3_nt: TGTGCCAGCAGCCGCGACAGGTTGAACACTGAAGCTTTCTTT

clone_size: once
d_call: TRBD1
v_call: TRBV7-3
j_call: TRBJ2-1
cdr3_aa: CASSLRQGSYNEQFF
cdr3_nt: TGTGCCAGCAGCCTCCGACAGGGCTCCTACAATGAGCAGTTCTTC

clone_size: NA
d_call: NA
v_call: TRBV30
j_call: TRBJ1-1
cdr3_aa: CAWNVLRGTEAFF
cdr3_nt: TGTGCCTGGAATGTGCTCCGCGGAACTGAAGCTTTCTTT

clone_size: NA
d_call: TRBD1
v_call: TRBV30
j_call: TRBJ2-7
cdr3_aa: CAWSEGQGTHEQYF
cdr3_nt: TGTGCCTGGAGTGAAGGACAGGGGACCCACGAGCAGTACTTC

clone_size: once
d_call: NA
v_call: TRBV6-1
j_call: TRBJ2-7
cdr3_aa: CASSEPYRVLSYEQYF
cdr3_nt: TGTGCCAGCAGTGAACCCTACAGGGTGCTCTCCTACGAGCAGTACTTC

clone_size: NA
d_call: TRBD2
v_call: TRBV7-3
j_call: TRBJ2-1
cdr3_aa: CASSLRTSVYNEQFF
cdr3_nt: TGTGCCAGCAGCTTACGGACTAGCGTCTACAATGAGCAGTTCTTC

clone_size: NA
d_call: TRBD1
v_call: TRBV28
j_call: TRBJ1-1
cdr3_aa: CASSLDRARTEAFF
cdr3_nt: TGTGCCAGCAGTTTAGACAGGGCGAGAACTGAAGCTTTCTTT

clone_size: NA
d_call: TRBD1
v_call: TRBV4-3
j_call: TRBJ1-6
cdr3_aa: CASSQWDSNSPLHF
cdr3_nt: TGCGCCAGCAGCCAATGGGACAGTAATTCACCCCTCCACTTT

clone_size: NA
d_call: TRBD1
v_call: TRBV5-1
j_call: TRBJ2-1
cdr3_aa: CASSFTGQGAVNEQFF
cdr3_nt: TGCGCCAGCAGCTTTACCGGACAGGGGGCGGTCAATGAGCAGTTCTTC

clone_size: NA
d_call: TRBD2
v_call: TRBV20-1
j_call: TRBJ2-5
cdr3_aa: CSASSGGFQETQYF
cdr3_nt: TGCAGTGCTAGTTCCGGGGGGTTCCAAGAGACCCAGTACTTC

clone_size: once
d_call: NA
v_call: TRBV6-1
j_call: TRBJ1-1
cdr3_aa: CASSPPPQNTGEAFF
cdr3_nt: TGTGCCAGCAGTCCGCCCCCCCAGAATACAGGGGAAGCTTTCTTT

clone_size: NA
d_call: TRBD1
v_call: TRBV19
j_call: TRBJ1-1
cdr3_aa: CASSTGGTGSLTEAFF
cdr3_nt: TGTGCCAGTAGTACCGGGGGGACAGGGTCTCTTACTGAAGCTTTCTTT

clone_size: NA
d_call: TRBD1
v_call: TRBV13
j_call: TRBJ2-7
cdr3_aa: CASSSERDRGQYF
cdr3_nt: TGTGCCAGCAGCTCCGAAAGAGACAGGGGGCAGTACTTC

clone_size: NA
d_call: TRBD1
v_call: TRBV27
j_call: TRBJ1-2
cdr3_aa: CASSPRGQAARGYTF
cdr3_nt: TGTGCCAGCAGTCCCCGGGGACAGGCGGCTCGGGGCTACACCTTC

clone_size: NA
d_call: TRBD1
v_call: TRBV24-1
j_call: TRBJ2-7
cdr3_aa: CATSDGGQGLPYEQYF
cdr3_nt: TGTGCCACCAGTGATGGGGGACAGGGGCTCCCCTACGAGCAGTACTTC

clone_size: few
d_call: TRBD1
v_call: TRBV5-1
j_call: TRBJ1-2
cdr3_aa: CASSLETGGLTYGYTF
cdr3_nt: TGCGCCAGCAGCTTAGAAACAGGGGGCCTGACTTATGGCTACACCTTC

clone_size: NA
d_call: NA
v_call: TRBV6-5
j_call: TRBJ2-3
cdr3_aa: CASRGPGTDTQYF
cdr3_nt: TGTGCCAGCAGGGGGCCAGGCACAGATACGCAGTATTTT

clone_size: NA
d_call: NA
v_call: TRBV3-1/TRBV3-2
j_call: TRBJ2-7
cdr3_aa: CASSHPERGYEQYF
cdr3_nt: TGTGCCAGCAGCCATCCCGAACGGGGATACGAGCAGTACTTC

clone_size: NA
d_call: NA
v_call: TRBV25-1
j_call: TRBJ2-2
cdr3_aa: CASTPLDSNTGELFF
cdr3_nt: TGTGCCAGCACCCCCCTCGACAGTAACACCGGGGAGCTGTTTTTT

clone_size: NA
d_call: NA
v_call: TRBV9
j_call: TRBJ2-6
cdr3_aa: CASSVLPSAPNGANVLTF
cdr3_nt: TGTGCCAGCAGCGTATTACCCTCCGCGCCTAACGGGGCCAACGTCCTGACTTTC

clone_size: few
d_call: NA
v_call: TRBV19
j_call: TRBJ1-6
cdr3_aa: CASTGGGFDSPLHF
cdr3_nt: TGTGCCAGTACGGGAGGGGGATTCGATTCACCCCTCCACTTT

clone_size: NA
d_call: NA
v_call: TRBV18
j_call: TRBJ2-2
cdr3_aa: CASSRGSTGELFF
cdr3_nt: TGTGCCAGCTCACGAGGGAGCACCGGGGAGCTGTTTTTT

clone_size: few
d_call: TRBD2
v_call: TRBV19
j_call: TRBJ2-7
cdr3_aa: CASSTGGGPSYEQYF
cdr3_nt: TGTGCCAGTAGTACGGGCGGGGGACCCTCCTACGAGCAGTACTTC

clone_size: NA
d_call: NA
v_call: TRBV4-3
j_call: TRBJ1-2
cdr3_aa: CASSQAFGHGLSDYGYTF
cdr3_nt: TGCGCCAGCAGCCAAGCTTTCGGTCATGGACTTTCAGACTATGGCTACACCTTC